The 21 T cell receptor beta chains in this list originate from one sample, sequenced in a study of control samples from healthy donors and cancer patients. Assay used: immunoSEQ multiplex PCR; TCRdb lists only in-frame clones, some missing. The repertoire holds around 84,000 clones, with approximately 80% as singletons. The sample was PBMCs. These receptor sequences come from a man between 60 and 75 years old with head and neck cancer.

The chain uses TRBV19 and TRBJ1-1; TRBD1 matches 8 bases. V lost 4 bases and J lost 6; bases outside the gene matches: 1. The CDR3 totals 12 residues. Germline CDR1 LNHDA, CDR2 SQIVND (reference sequence). The CDR3 bases are TGTGCCAGTAGTACAGGGGGCCCTGAAGCTTTCTTT. Its protein product is CASSTGGPEAFF. Full variable domain (remainder filled in from reference TRBV19 and TRBJ1-1): DGGITQSPKYLFRKEGQNVTLSCEQNLNHDAMYWYRQDPGQGLRLIYYSQIVNDFQKGDIAEGYSVSREKKESFPLTVTSAQKNPTAFYLCASSTGGPEAFFGQGTRLTVV.

The rearrangement links TRBV4-2 to TRBJ2-1, with D possibly matching TRBD2 (6 bases). The CDR3 totals 15 residues. Germline CDR1 and CDR2: LGHNA and YNFKEQ. The V end lost 3 bases, the J end lost 2 bases, and 11 bases lay between the germline ends. The CDR3: CASSHSGPAYNEQFF. The CDR3 bases are TGTGCCAGCAGCCACAGCGGGCCCGCCTACAATGAGCAGTTCTTC.

The chain uses TRBV5-1 and TRBJ2-6; weak D call: TRBD2 (5 bases). Germline V lookup: CDR1 SGHRS, CDR2 YFSETQ. The V gene lost 0 bases and the J gene lost 0 bases, with 7 bases spanning the gap. The CDR3 covers 16 residues. This chain's CDR3 is CASSLGEISGANVLTF. The CDR3 DNA follows: TGCGCCAGCAGCTTGGGGGAGATCTCTGGGGCCAACGTCCTGACTTTC.

The chain is built from TRBV5-1 and TRBJ2-7; D is uncertain. Germline assignment: CDR1 SGHRS and CDR2 YFSETQ. The CDR3 is 15 amino acids. The V gene lost 2 bases and the J gene lost 3 bases, with 15 bases spanning the gap. The CDR3 region is CASSLIGGPGYEQYF. DNA of the CDR3: TGCGCCAGCAGCTTAATCGGCGGACCCGGCTACGAGCAGTACTTC. The whole variable domain, filled in from reference TRBV5-1 and TRBJ2-7, reads KAGVTQTPRYLIKTRGQQVTLSCSPISGHRSVSWYQQTPGQGLQFLFEYFSETQRNKGNFPGRFSGRQFSNSRSEMNVSTLELGDSALYLCASSLIGGPGYEQYFGPGTRLTVT.

The rearrangement joins TRBV18 to TRBJ1-2; 9 nucleotides line up with TRBD1. Germline V lookup: CDR1 KGHSH, CDR2 LQKENI. The CDR3 extends over 16 amino acids. After removal of 5 bases from V and 4 bases from J, the junction contained 11 bases not matched to a gene. The CDR3 spells CASSSGQGTVSYGYTF. CDR3 sequence (DNA): TGTGCCAGCTCATCCGGACAGGGGACTGTGAGCTATGGCTACACCTTC. Full variable domain (missing parts from reference TRBV18 and TRBJ1-2): NAGVMQNPRHLVRRRGQEARLRCSPMKGHSHVYWYRQLPEEGLKFMVYLQKENIIDESGMPKERFSAEFPKEGPSILRIQQVVRGDSAAYFCASSSGQGTVSYGYTFGSGTRLTVV.

The genes are TRBV19 and TRBJ1-1, with a weak D call TRBD1 (6 bases). Germline values: CDR1 LNHDA, CDR2 SQIVND (reference sequence). The CDR3 is made up of 14 amino acids. V shed 4 bases and J shed 6 bases, with 15 bases lying between them. The CDR3 protein is CASSTDRQVAEAFF. CDR3 bases: TGTGCCAGTAGTACTGATAGACAGGTCGCTGAAGCTTTCTTT. Drawing the rest from reference TRBV19 and TRBJ1-1, the complete variable domain is DGGITQSPKYLFRKEGQNVTLSCEQNLNHDAMYWYRQDPGQGLRLIYYSQIVNDFQKGDIAEGYSVSREKKESFPLTVTSAQKNPTAFYLCASSTDRQVAEAFFGQGTRLTVV.

This clone was found a few times. The chain joins TRBV4-1 to TRBJ2-7; TRBD1 is a possible D gene (9 bases). Per germline, CDR1 MGHRA and CDR2 YSYEKL. V lost 1 base and J lost 4, with 17 bases in between. This CDR3 contains 16 residues. CDR3 in amino acids: CASSQVSGTGFYEQYF. The CDR3 nucleotides are TGCGCCAGCAGCCAAGTTAGCGGGACAGGGTTTTACGAGCAGTACTTC.

The V call is TRBV12-5, the J call TRBJ2-3, with 7 bases matching TRBD1. This CDR3 contains 16 residues. Germline assignment: CDR1 LGHNT and CDR2 FRNRAP. Trimming took 0 bases from V and 8 from J; bases not matched to a gene: 11. CDR3 protein: CASGLVLGEGAGTQYF. In DNA form, the CDR3 reads TGTGCTAGTGGTTTGGTACTAGGAGAGGGGGCAGGTACGCAGTATTTT.

The V call is TRBV2, the J call TRBJ1-1, with D possibly TRBD1 on 6 matching bases. There are 15 residues in the CDR3. CDR1 is SNHLY, CDR2 FYNNEI, per germline. Trimming stripped 6 bases from V and 1 base from J, with 15 bases between. The CDR3 DNA reads TGTGCCAGCAGGGAGGACAGTTCCGCGAACACTGAAGCTTTCTTT. This sequence encodes CASREDSSANTEAFF.

The rearrangement uses TRBV4-2 and TRBJ2-7; the match to TRBD1 covers 9 bases. The CDR3 is 15 residues long. With 4 bases clipped from V and 5 bases from J, the junction kept 9 bases outside the gene matches. The germline V gene has CDR1 LGHNA and CDR2 YNFKEQ. The DNA for the CDR3 is TGTGCCAGCAGCCGACCGGGACAGGGTCACGACGAGCAGTACTTC. This encodes CASSRPGQGHDEQYF.

The chain has TRBV7-2 and TRBJ2-7; D ambiguous. There are 13 residues in the CDR3. The V end lost 2 bases, the J end lost 6 bases, and 11 bases lay between the germline ends. The germline gives CDR1 SGHTA, CDR2 FQGNSA. The chain's CDR3 is CASSLRRQAEQYF. For the CDR3, the DNA is TGTGCCAGCAGCTTAAGAAGGCAGGCCGAGCAGTACTTC.

The chain uses TRBV7-2 and TRBJ2-5; perhaps TRBD1 as D (6 bases). The germline V gene has CDR1 SGHTA and CDR2 FQGNSA. This CDR3 comprises 14 residues. The germline V and J ends were trimmed by 4 bases and 4 bases, with 13 bases remaining between them. CDR3 amino acids: CASSSTGWGETQYF. The CDR3 nucleotides read TGTGCCAGCAGCTCAACAGGGTGGGGAGAGACCCAGTACTTC.

V is TRBV4-1 and J is TRBJ1-2; TRBD1 agrees at 10 bases. V dropped 4 bases and J dropped 2; count of bases not matched to a gene: 10. The germline V gene encodes CDR1 MGHRA and CDR2 YSYEKL. The CDR3 totals 17 residues. CDR3 sequence reads: CASSLSRDRGLNYGYTF. The CDR3 DNA sequence: TGCGCCAGCAGCCTTTCCCGGGACAGGGGTCTAAACTATGGCTACACCTTC.

The rearrangement links TRBV3-1 (or the pseudogene TRBV3-2) to TRBJ2-5; D gene ambiguous. The V gene lost 1 base and the J gene lost 5 bases, with 8 bases spanning the gap. The CDR3 length is 13 residues. Germline assignment: CDR1 LGHDT and CDR2 YNNKEL (reference sequence). CDR3 protein: CASSQVTAETQYF. In DNA, the CDR3 is TGTGCCAGCAGCCAAGTGACGGCGGAGACCCAGTACTTC.

The chain carries TRBV6-4 and TRBJ2-2; 7 bases fit TRBD1. This CDR3 is built from 15 residues. Germline CDR1 reads MRHNA; CDR2 reads SNTAGT. V shed 6 bases, J shed 4 bases, and the junction held 8 bases outside the gene matches. Written as DNA, the CDR3 is TGTGCCAGCAGAGTTACAGGGGATGGCACCGGGGAGCTGTTTTTT. Amino acid sequence: CASRVTGDGTGELFF.

The chain links TRBV7-9 to TRBJ1-2, with TRBD1 as a possible D gene (6 bases). The germline gives CDR1 SEHNR, CDR2 FQNEAQ (reference sequence). Deletions cut 5 bases from V and 2 bases from J, with 12 bases between. The CDR3 length is 14 residues. This CDR3 is CASSLGTPNYGYTF. CDR3 DNA sequence: TGTGCCAGCAGCCTAGGGACACCGAACTATGGCTACACCTTC.

The chain is built from TRBV5-1 and TRBJ2-1; no firm D call. Germline V lookup: CDR1 SGHRS, CDR2 YFSETQ. The V end was cut by 4 bases, the J end by 0 bases, with 11 bases between. CDR3 length: 15 amino acids. The CDR3 DNA reads as TGCGCCAGCAGCCCCCAGGCCAGCTCCTACAATGAGCAGTTCTTC. Its protein is CASSPQASSYNEQFF.

The rearrangement uses TRBV28 and TRBJ2-7, with TRBD1 matching over 7 bases. Germline CDR1 and CDR2: MDHEN and SYDVKM. V lost 6 bases to trimming and J lost 5 bases; unmatched junction nucleotides: 10. This CDR3 is 14 amino acids long. The CDR3 coding sequence is TGTGCCAGCAGGAGTCAGGGGGAACGGAACGAGCAGTACTTC. Translation gives CASRSQGERNEQYF.

The V call is TRBV3-1 (or the pseudogene TRBV3-2), the J call TRBJ2-2, with unresolved D. This CDR3 region has 14 residues. The V gene's germline CDR1 is LGHDT and CDR2 YNNKEL (reference sequence). The V and J ends lost 0 bases and 4 bases respectively, with 6 bases between them. The CDR3 is CASSQDASTGELFF. As DNA, the CDR3 is TGTGCCAGCAGCCAAGATGCTAGCACCGGGGAGCTGTTTTTT.

J is TRBJ1-1 and V is TRBV3-1 (or the pseudogene TRBV3-2); perhaps TRBD1 as D (5 bases). Germline-derived CDR1 and CDR2 are LGHDT and YNNKEL (reference sequence). The CDR3 loop spans 13 amino acids. Trimming left V 3 bases short and J 4 bases short, with 9 bases between. The CDR3, as DNA: TGTGCCAGCAGCCACCAGAGGGGCACTGAAGCTTTCTTT. Translated: CASSHQRGTEAFF.

This sequence joins TRBV18 and TRBJ1-5; no firm D call. Germline values: CDR1 KGHSH, CDR2 LQKENI. Trimming removed 2 bases from V and 10 bases from J, with 15 bases in between. The CDR3 runs 14 residues. CDR3 region: CASSPEGIPGPQHF. CDR3 nucleotides: TGTGCCAGCTCACCAGAAGGGATTCCCGGCCCCCAGCATTTT.